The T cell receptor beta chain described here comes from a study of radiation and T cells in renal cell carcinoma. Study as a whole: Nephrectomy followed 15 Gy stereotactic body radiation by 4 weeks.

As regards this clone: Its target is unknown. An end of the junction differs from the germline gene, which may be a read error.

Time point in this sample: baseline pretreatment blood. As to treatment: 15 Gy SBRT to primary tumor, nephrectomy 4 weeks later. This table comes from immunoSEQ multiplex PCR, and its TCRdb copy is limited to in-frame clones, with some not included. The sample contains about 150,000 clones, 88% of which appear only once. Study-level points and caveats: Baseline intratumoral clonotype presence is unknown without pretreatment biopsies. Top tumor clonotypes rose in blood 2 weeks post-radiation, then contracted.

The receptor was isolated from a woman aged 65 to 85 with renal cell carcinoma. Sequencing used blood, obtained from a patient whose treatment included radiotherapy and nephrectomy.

The CDR3 here is CASSLRGGETQYF. The CDR3 DNA follows: TGTGCTAGCAGCTTAAGGGGAGGGGAGACCCAGTACTTC. The chain employs TRBV7-7 and TRBJ2-5; 7 positions match TRBD2. CDR1 and CDR2 (germline): SSHAT, FNYEAQ (reference sequence). This CDR3 is built from 13 residues. The full variable domain, in which reference TRBV7-7 and TRBJ2-5 provide the parts outside the CDR3, is GAGVSQSPRYKVTKRGQDVTLRCDPISSHATLYWYQQALGQGPEFLTYFNYEAQPDKSGLPSDRFSAERPEGSISTLTIQRTEQRDSAMYRCASSLRGGETQYFGPGTRLLVL.